The rows below give T cell receptor beta chains drawn from one sample of a study of cytomegalovirus exposure and HLA in healthy donors. Sequenced by immunoSEQ multiplex PCR; TCRdb stores in-frame clones only, minus some. Of 200,000 to 250,000 clones listed, around 80% are singletons. The source material was PBMCs. All receptors come from a woman aged 40 to 50 in good health and CMV-seropositive. CDR3s include the opening cysteine and the closing phenylalanine or tryptophan. D genes are given only for firm matches. A clone size is listed for some rows: how often the clone was seen (once, few, many), or a class if it is expanded.

D gene: TRBD2
CDR3 length: 16
V gene: TRBV2
clone size: .
J gene: TRBJ2-3
CDR3 DNA: TGTGCCAGCAGTGATTGGCGGGGGGGCCGGTCAGATACGCAGTATTTT
CDR3 protein: CASSDWRGGRSDTQYF

D gene: TRBD1
CDR3 length: 12
V gene: TRBV18
clone size: .
J gene: TRBJ2-1
CDR3 DNA: TGTGCCAGCTCACTGCCGGGACAGGGTCAGTTCTTC
CDR3 protein: CASSLPGQGQFF

D gene: .
CDR3 length: 13
V gene: TRBV27
clone size: .
J gene: TRBJ1-4
CDR3 DNA: TGTGCCAGCAGTGTGGACGGCGGGGAAAAACTGTTTTTT
CDR3 protein: CASSVDGGEKLFF

D gene: .
CDR3 length: 16
V gene: TRBV7-6
clone size: .
J gene: TRBJ2-1
CDR3 DNA: TGTGCCAGCAGCTTAGCAGCTGGCGGGGGCCTCAATGAGCAGTTCTTC
CDR3 protein: CASSLAAGGGLNEQFF

D gene: .
CDR3 length: 13
V gene: TRBV30
clone size: .
J gene: TRBJ2-5
CDR3 DNA: TGTGCCTGGAGTGCCTCTGTACAAGAGACCCAGTACTTC
CDR3 protein: CAWSASVQETQYF

D gene: .
CDR3 length: 12
V gene: TRBV30
clone size: .
J gene: TRBJ1-1
CDR3 DNA: TGTGCCTGGCAGGCAATGAACACTGAAGCTTTCTTT
CDR3 protein: CAWQAMNTEAFF

D gene: .
CDR3 length: 15
V gene: TRBV18
clone size: few
J gene: TRBJ2-7
CDR3 DNA: TGTGCCAGCTCACCACCTGCCAGGGGAACCTACGAGCAGTACTTC
CDR3 protein: CASSPPARGTYEQYF

D gene: .
CDR3 length: 14
V gene: TRBV10-2
clone size: .
J gene: TRBJ2-2
CDR3 DNA: TGCGCCAGCAGTGAGATAGCGAACACCGGGGAGCTGTTTTTT
CDR3 protein: CASSEIANTGELFF

D gene: .
CDR3 length: 15
V gene: TRBV7-9
clone size: .
J gene: TRBJ1-2
CDR3 DNA: TGTGCCAGCAGCTTAGGCCAGGGGTGGGCCTATGGCTACACCTTC
CDR3 protein: CASSLGQGWAYGYTF

D gene: .
CDR3 length: 13
V gene: TRBV4-2
clone size: .
J gene: TRBJ1-6
CDR3 DNA: TGTGCCAGCAGCCCCCGGGTAGGAGGACCCCTCCACTTT
CDR3 protein: CASSPRVGGPLHF